The entry below gives a single TCR beta chain sequence along with its context. Its antigen is not identified. Evenly divided among several immunoSEQ plates was the genomic DNA of each subset. Original data processing: ImmunoSEQ gave junction-only sequences without quality scores, so filtering differed. Libraries were prepared by immunoSEQ multiplex PCR; TCRdb keeps only in-frame clonotypes and omits some of them. V and J calls and clone size follow that table, whereas D and trimming were derived from the DNA. The sample includes 2.3 million or so clones, more than 80% of them seen just once. Germline V gene lookup returns CDR1 SGHTA and CDR2 FQGNSA. The CDR3 loop spans 13 amino acids. Trimming took off 4 bases at V and 3 bases at J, with 8 bases between the two ends. The entry originates in a study of shared clonotypes between healthy human individuals. Study-level findings and limits: It was expected that sequencing depth would affect clonotype sharing among donors.

The chain links TRBV7-2 to TRBJ2-3; D is ambiguous. The TCR originated in a man in his late teens or twenties in good health. Some clones in this sample may be carry-over from other donors' samples. Specimen: naive CD4+ T cells from PBMCs. Subset defined: CD45RA+ positively selected. This chain's CDR3 is CASSSQRTDTQYF. Written as DNA, the CDR3 is TGTGCCAGCAGCTCCCAGAGGACAGATACGCAGTATTTT.